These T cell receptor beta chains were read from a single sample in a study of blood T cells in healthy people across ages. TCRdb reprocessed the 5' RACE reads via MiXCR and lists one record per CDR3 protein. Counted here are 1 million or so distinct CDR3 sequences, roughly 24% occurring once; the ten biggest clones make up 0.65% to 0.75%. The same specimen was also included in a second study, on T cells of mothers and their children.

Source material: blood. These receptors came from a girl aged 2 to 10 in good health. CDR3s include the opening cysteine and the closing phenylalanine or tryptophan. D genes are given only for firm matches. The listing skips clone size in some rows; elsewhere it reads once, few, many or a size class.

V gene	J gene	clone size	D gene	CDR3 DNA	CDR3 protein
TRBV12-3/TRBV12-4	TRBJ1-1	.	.	TGTGCCAGCAGTTCATCCTATGAAGCTTTCTTT	CASSSSYEAFF
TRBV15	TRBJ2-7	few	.	TGTGCCACCAGCAAAGGACAGCTACCTTCCTACGAGCAGTACTTC	CATSKGQLPSYEQYF
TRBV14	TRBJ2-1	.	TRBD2	TGTGCCAGCAGCCAAGATCAGCGGGAGGTTTACAATGAGCAGTTCTTC	CASSQDQREVYNEQFF
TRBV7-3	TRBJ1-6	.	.	TGTGCCAGCAGCTTAAGGAGCAACGATTCACCCCTCCACTTT	CASSLRSNDSPLHF
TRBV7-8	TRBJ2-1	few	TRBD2	TGTGCCAGCAGCCCCACCCCGGGGGGGACTAGGGTCGATGAGCAGTTCTTC	CASSPTPGGTRVDEQFF
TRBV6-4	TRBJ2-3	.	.	TGTGCCAGCAGTGATTCTTATGGGGGAGCCACAGATACGCAGTATTTT	CASSDSYGGATDTQYF
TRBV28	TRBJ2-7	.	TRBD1	TGTGCCAGCAGTTCGCGACAGGGGGTAACCTACGAGCAGTACTTC	CASSSRQGVTYEQYF
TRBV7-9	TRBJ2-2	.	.	TGTGCCAGCAGCTTCTCGAAAACCGGGGAGCTGTTTTTT	CASSFSKTGELFF
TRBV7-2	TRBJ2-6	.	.	TGTGCCAGCAGTTCGGCCGGGGCCAACGTCCTGACTTTC	CASSSAGANVLTF
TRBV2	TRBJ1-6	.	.	TGTGCCAGCAAGATGGGGGCCGGGTCACCCCTCCACTTT	CASKMGAGSPLHF
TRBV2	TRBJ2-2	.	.	TGTGCCAGCAGTGAAGGCCCCGGGGAGCTGTTTTTT	CASSEGPGELFF
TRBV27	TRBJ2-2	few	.	TGTGCCAGCAGCGACGAGGCGAGGGGGATCGGGGAGCTGTTTTTT	CASSDEARGIGELFF
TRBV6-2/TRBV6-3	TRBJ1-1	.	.	TGTGCCAGCAGCCCTTTGGGAGGGGACACTGAAGCTTTCTTT	CASSPLGGDTEAFF
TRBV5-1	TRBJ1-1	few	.	TGCGCCAGCAGCACGAACCGGGGGACTGAAGCTTTCTTT	CASSTNRGTEAFF
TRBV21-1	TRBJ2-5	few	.	TGTGCCAGCAGCCCCATCCCCGGGACACACGACGGGGAGACCCAGTACTTC	CASSPIPGTHDGETQYF
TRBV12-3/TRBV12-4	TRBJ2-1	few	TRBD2	TGTGCCAGCAGTCAAGCGGGGGGGCCTATCAATGAGCAGTTCTTC	CASSQAGGPINEQFF
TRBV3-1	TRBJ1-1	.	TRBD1	TGTGCCAGCAGCCACCAAAGACAGGGCACTGAAGCTTTCTTT	CASSHQRQGTEAFF
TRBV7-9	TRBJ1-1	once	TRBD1	TGTGCCAGCAGTAGGTCAACAGGGGAAGTTGAATACCTCCCTGAAGCTTTCTTT	CASSRSTGEVEYLPEAFF
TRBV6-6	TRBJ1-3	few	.	TGTGCCACGCGACTAGCTGGAAACACCATATATTTT	CATRLAGNTIYF
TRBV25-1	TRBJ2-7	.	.	TGTGCCAGCACCCCTGGGAGTATGGAAGAGCAGTACTTC	CASTPGSMEEQYF
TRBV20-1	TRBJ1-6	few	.	TGCAGTGCCCTGGAATCGAGTCGTAATTCACCCCTCCACTTT	CSALESSRNSPLHF
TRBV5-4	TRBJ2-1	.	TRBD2	TGTGCCAGCAGCGTAATTAGCGGGACGTACAATGAGCAGTTCTTC	CASSVISGTYNEQFF
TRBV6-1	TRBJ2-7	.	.	TGTGCCAGCAGTCCCGACCTAGGATACTACGAGCAGTACTTC	CASSPDLGYYEQYF
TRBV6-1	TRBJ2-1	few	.	TGTGCCAGCGGGACCAACATGGCAGATGAGCAGTTCTTC	CASGTNMADEQFF